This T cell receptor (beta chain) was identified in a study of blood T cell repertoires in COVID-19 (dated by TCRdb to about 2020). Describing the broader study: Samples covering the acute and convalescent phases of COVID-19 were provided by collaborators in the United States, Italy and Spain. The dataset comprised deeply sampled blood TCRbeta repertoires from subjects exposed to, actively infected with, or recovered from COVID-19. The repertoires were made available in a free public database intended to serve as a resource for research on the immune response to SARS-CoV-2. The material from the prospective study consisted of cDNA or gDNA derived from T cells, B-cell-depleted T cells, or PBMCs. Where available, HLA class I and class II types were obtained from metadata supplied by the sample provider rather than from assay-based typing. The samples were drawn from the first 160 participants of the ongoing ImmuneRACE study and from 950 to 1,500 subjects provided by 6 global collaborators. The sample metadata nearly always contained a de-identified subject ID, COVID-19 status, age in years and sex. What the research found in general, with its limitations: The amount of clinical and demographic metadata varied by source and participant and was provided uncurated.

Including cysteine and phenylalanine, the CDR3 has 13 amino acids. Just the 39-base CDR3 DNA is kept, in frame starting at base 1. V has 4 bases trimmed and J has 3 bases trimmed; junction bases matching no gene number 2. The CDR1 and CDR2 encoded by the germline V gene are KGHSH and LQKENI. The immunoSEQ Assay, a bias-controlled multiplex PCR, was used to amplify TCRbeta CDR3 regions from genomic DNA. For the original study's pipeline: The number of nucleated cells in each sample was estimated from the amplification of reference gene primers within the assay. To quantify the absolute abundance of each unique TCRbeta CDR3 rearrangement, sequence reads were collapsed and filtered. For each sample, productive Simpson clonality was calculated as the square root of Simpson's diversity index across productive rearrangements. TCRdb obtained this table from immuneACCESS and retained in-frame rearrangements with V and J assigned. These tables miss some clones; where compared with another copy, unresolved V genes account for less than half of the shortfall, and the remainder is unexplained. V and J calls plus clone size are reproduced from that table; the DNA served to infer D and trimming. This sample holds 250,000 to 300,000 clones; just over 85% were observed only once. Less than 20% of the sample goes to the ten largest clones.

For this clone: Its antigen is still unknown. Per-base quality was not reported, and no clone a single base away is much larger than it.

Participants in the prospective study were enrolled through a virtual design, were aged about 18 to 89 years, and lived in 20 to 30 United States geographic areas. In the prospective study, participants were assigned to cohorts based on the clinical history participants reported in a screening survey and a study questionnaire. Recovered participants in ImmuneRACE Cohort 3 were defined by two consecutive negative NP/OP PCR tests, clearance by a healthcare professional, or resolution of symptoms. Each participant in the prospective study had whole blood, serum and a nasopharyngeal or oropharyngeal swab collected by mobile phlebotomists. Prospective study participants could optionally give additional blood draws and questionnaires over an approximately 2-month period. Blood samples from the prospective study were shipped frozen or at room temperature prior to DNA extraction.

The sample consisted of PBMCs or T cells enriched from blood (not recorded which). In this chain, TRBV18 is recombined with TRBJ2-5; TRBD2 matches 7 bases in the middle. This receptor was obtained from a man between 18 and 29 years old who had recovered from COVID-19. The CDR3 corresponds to CASSRGGEETQYF. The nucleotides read TGTGCCAGCTCACGGGGAGGGGAAGAGACCCAGTACTTC.